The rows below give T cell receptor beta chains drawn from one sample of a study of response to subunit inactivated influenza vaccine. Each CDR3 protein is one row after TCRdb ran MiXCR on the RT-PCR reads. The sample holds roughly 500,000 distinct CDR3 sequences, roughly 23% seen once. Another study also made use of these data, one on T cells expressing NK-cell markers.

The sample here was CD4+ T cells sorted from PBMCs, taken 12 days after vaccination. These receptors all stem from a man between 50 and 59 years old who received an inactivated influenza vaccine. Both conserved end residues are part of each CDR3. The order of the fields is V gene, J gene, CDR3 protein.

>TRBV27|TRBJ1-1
CASTPGTGEGNTEAFF
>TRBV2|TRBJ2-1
CASDSASGYNEQFF
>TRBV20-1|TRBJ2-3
CSVRGDRQSDTQYF
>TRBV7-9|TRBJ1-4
CASSFKGQGATNEKLFF
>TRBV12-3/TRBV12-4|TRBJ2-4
CASSLQGGNIQYF
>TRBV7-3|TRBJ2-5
CASSFQGGTGETQYF
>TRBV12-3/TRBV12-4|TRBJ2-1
CASSWTSGPYNEQFF
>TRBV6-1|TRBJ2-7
CASSPGTGGFNEQYF
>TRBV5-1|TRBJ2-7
CASKDSGGDEQYF
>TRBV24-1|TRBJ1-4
CATSDSGRGEKEKLFF
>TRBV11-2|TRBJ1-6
CASSLRQTSNSPLHF
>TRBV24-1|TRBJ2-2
CATSDPRGITGELFF
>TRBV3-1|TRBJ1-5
CASSETGLGQPQHF
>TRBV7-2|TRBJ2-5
CASSPSETQYF
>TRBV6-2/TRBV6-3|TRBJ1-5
CASSYGLEDQPQHF
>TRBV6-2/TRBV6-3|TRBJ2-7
CASSYERESYEQYF
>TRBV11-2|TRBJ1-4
CASSVTRSGWRKLFF
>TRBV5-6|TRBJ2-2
CASSLVRGLSITGELFF
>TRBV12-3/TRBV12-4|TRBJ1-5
CASRPGTGGYQPQHF
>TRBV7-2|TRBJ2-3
CASSFSVADTQYF
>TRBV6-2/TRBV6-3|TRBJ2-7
CASSWAGDEQYF
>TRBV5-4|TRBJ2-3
CASSLGARASTPGVDTQYF
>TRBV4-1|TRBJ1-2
CASSQGRGPSGYTF
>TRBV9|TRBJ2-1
CASSARGHNEQFF
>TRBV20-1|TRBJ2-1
CSAGGATLYNEQFF
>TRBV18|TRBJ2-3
CASSPPTFTDTQYF
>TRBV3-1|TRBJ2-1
CASSQGTSGSSYEQFF
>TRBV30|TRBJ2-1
CAWKPPGVVRGGEQFF
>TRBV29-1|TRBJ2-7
CSDGAHRGPAYEQYF
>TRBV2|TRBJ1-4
CASAPGQANEKLFF
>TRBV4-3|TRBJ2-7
CASSQVLAGDKYEQYF
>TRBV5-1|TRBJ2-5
CASSWDQGGETQYF
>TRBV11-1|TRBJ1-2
CASSLEGAATPINYGYTF
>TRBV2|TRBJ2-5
CASSEAGTSWETQYF
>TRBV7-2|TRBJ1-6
CASSLAWRDSPLHF
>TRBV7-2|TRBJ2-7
CASSQTSGRPEQYF